Listed below are T cell receptor beta chains from one sample, sequenced in a study of PD-1 blockade in classical Hodgkin lymphoma. Profiling relied on immunoSEQ multiplex PCR, and the TCRdb table lists in-frame clones only, not all of them. This sample has around 1,300 clones, with nearly 80% found just once. The material sequenced was CD8+ T cells from blood, taken at baseline. The receptor set was obtained from a human donor with classical Hodgkin lymphoma. The CDR3 runs from the conserved cysteine through the conserved F or W. D genes are given only for firm matches. The listing skips clone size in some rows; elsewhere it reads once, few, many or a size class.

CDR3aa	CDR3nt	v_gene	j_gene	abundance	d_gene
CASSVGGSGELFF	TGTGCCAGCAGCGTAGGGGGTTCCGGGGAGCTGTTTTTT	TRBV9	TRBJ2-2	-	-
CASSNDTSRQSRANVLTF	TGTGCCAGCAGCAATGATACATCTCGACAAAGTCGGGCCAACGTCCTGACTTTC	TRBV11-3	TRBJ2-6	-	-
CASRPRADLDYTF	TGTGCCAGCAGACCGAGGGCAGATCTTGACTACACCTTC	TRBV27	TRBJ1-2	-	-
CASGPLNVGYTF	TGTGCCAGTGGACCGCTAAATGTTGGCTACACCTTC	TRBV27	TRBJ1-2	large	-
CASSIGQGPYNEQFF	TGTGCCAGTAGTATAGGACAGGGGCCCTACAATGAGCAGTTCTTC	TRBV19	TRBJ2-1	-	TRBD1
CASSGFIATETYGYTF	TGTGCCAGCAGCGGTTTTATAGCTACAGAGACCTATGGCTACACCTTC	TRBV21-1	TRBJ1-2	-	-
CASSMIPGDEQFF	TGTGCCAGTAGTATGATTCCTGGGGATGAGCAGTTCTTC	TRBV19	TRBJ2-1	-	-
CASNSEGAGNTIYF	TGTGCCAGCAATAGTGAGGGGGCTGGAAACACCATATATTTT	TRBV28	TRBJ1-3	-	-
CAFNRGRGYTGELFF	TGTGCCTTTAACCGGGGGCGGGGGTACACCGGGGAGCTGTTTTTT	TRBV30	TRBJ2-2	-	-
CASTERGLTYNEQFF	TGTGCCAGCACCGAACGGGGACTAACCTACAATGAGCAGTTCTTC	TRBV6-8	TRBJ2-1	few	TRBD2
CTSSQTEIGTIYF	TGCACCAGCAGCCAAACGGAGATAGGCACCATATATTTT	TRBV1	TRBJ1-3	-	-
CSVWDSRRGEQYF	TGCAGCGTTTGGGACAGTAGAAGGGGTGAGCAGTACTTC	TRBV29-1	TRBJ2-7	-	TRBD1
CASSLGVLRTGELFF	TGTGCCAGCAGCTTAGGGGTACTCAGGACCGGGGAGCTGTTTTTT	TRBV11-2	TRBJ2-2	-	-
CASSLDHTNNEQFF	TGTGCCAGCAGCTTAGATCACACCAACAATGAGCAGTTCTTC	TRBV11-2	TRBJ2-1	-	-
CALGAYNEQFF	TGTGCCCTGGGAGCCTACAATGAGCAGTTCTTC	TRBV7-8	TRBJ2-1	once	-
CATAGTGGYNEQFF	TGTGCCACCGCCGGGACAGGGGGTTACAATGAGCAGTTCTTC	TRBV27	TRBJ2-1	-	TRBD1
CASSPQGTSSYEQYF	TGTGCCAGCAGCCCACAGGGAACGAGTTCCTACGAGCAGTACTTC	TRBV11-2	TRBJ2-7	-	-
CASSLVLEDRGPEAFF	TGTGCCAGCAGCTTAGTCCTTGAGGACAGGGGGCCTGAAGCTTTCTTT	TRBV7-1	TRBJ1-1	-	TRBD1
CASTRVGTEAFF	TGTGCCAGCACCCGCGTGGGCACTGAAGCTTTCTTT	TRBV6-1	TRBJ1-1	-	-
CSVSPGRVRYGYTF	TGCAGCGTTTCCCCTGGTAGGGTTCGGTATGGCTACACCTTC	TRBV29-1	TRBJ1-2	-	-
CASSALQGDGGPLHF	TGTGCCAGCAGCGCCTTACAGGGCGACGGGGGGCCCCTCCACTTT	TRBV14	TRBJ1-6	-	-
CASSEDRNSGNTIYF	TGTGCCAGCAGTGAGGACAGAAACTCTGGAAACACCATATATTTT	TRBV6-1	TRBJ1-3	few	-
CASSSPQLSQPQHF	TGTGCCAGCAGCTCCCCCCAACTCTCGCAGCCCCAGCATTTT	TRBV7-8	TRBJ1-5	-	-
CAWSRADNEQFF	TGTGCCTGGAGTCGCGCAGACAATGAGCAGTTCTTC	TRBV30	TRBJ2-1	-	-
CSMMSSGGSRENIQYF	TGCAGCATGATGTCCTCAGGGGGATCCAGGGAAAACATTCAGTACTTC	TRBV29-1	TRBJ2-4	-	TRBD1
CASTNRDDKYF	TGTGCCAGTACAAACCGGGACGACAAGTACTTC	TRBV7-6	TRBJ2-5	-	-
CASSPWGGREQETQYF	TGTGCCAGCAGCCCCTGGGGGGGGCGGGAGCAAGAGACCCAGTACTTC	TRBV9	TRBJ2-5	-	-
CASTPAASSGANVLTF	TGTGCCAGCACCCCGGCGGCGAGCTCTGGGGCCAACGTCCTGACTTTC	TRBV7-9	TRBJ2-6	once	-
CASSPVSHNEQFF	TGTGCCAGCAGCCCGGTTTCCCACAATGAGCAGTTCTTC	TRBV5-8	TRBJ2-1	-	-
CASSLPGRNYGYTF	TGTGCCAGCAGCTTGCCAGGAAGAAACTATGGCTACACCTTC	TRBV5-4	TRBJ1-2	-	-
CASSMTGTYEQYF	TGTGCCAGCAGCATGACAGGAACCTACGAGCAGTACTTC	TRBV6-5	TRBJ2-7	-	-
CASTQPGELGETQYF	TGTGCCAGCACCCAGCCGGGGGAACTAGGGGAGACCCAGTACTTC	TRBV7-9	TRBJ2-5	-	-
CAISGTTGGDGYTF	TGTGCCATCAGTGGGACTACAGGGGGTGATGGCTACACCTTC	TRBV10-3	TRBJ1-2	-	TRBD1
CASSPDLGQGLPEQYF	TGTGCCAGCAGCCCGGACTTGGGACAGGGTCTCCCCGAGCAGTACTTC	TRBV7-9	TRBJ2-7	-	TRBD1
CASSVEGTGGDTQYF	TGTGCCAGCAGCGTAGAAGGGACAGGAGGGGATACGCAGTATTTT	TRBV9	TRBJ2-3	-	TRBD1
CASSLSNEQFF	TGTGCCAGCAGTTTATCCAATGAGCAGTTCTTC	TRBV28	TRBJ2-1	-	-
CASSFRDLAYNEQFF	TGCGCCAGCAGCTTTCGGGATTTGGCCTACAATGAGCAGTTCTTC	TRBV5-1	TRBJ2-1	-	-
CASSERLAGPYEQYF	TGCGCCAGCAGTGAGAGGCTAGCGGGGCCCTACGAGCAGTACTTC	TRBV10-2	TRBJ2-7	-	TRBD2
CASSPGLAGGNSTDTQYF	TGTGCCAGCAGCCCCGGACTAGCGGGGGGGAATAGCACAGATACGCAGTATTTT	TRBV7-8	TRBJ2-3	-	TRBD2
CAWRMTANYGYTF	TGTGCCTGGAGGATGACGGCTAACTATGGCTACACCTTC	TRBV30	TRBJ1-2	-	-
CASSQHMTVNTGELFF	TGCGCCAGCAGCCAACACATGACGGTGAACACCGGGGAGCTGTTTTTT	TRBV5-1	TRBJ2-2	-	-
CSVWDSRRGEQYF	TGCAGCGTTTGGGACAGTAGAAGGGGTGAGCAGTACTTC	TRBV29-1	TRBJ2-5	-	TRBD1
CASSGGRDYEQYF	TGTGCCAGCAGTGGGGGCAGAGACTACGAGCAGTACTTC	TRBV27	TRBJ2-7	-	-
CASSDIRSYNEQFF	TGTGCCAGCAGTGATATCCGCTCCTACAATGAGCAGTTCTTC	TRBV6-1	TRBJ2-1	-	-
CASQELAGLTDTQYF	TGTGCCAGCCAAGAACTAGCGGGCCTCACAGATACGCAGTATTTT	TRBV7-3	TRBJ2-3	-	TRBD2
CAGSVGSSYNSPLHF	TGTGCCGGGTCGGTGGGGAGCTCCTATAATTCACCCCTCCACTTT	TRBV6-1	TRBJ1-6	-	-
CASSQLFRKLFF	TGCGCCAGCAGCCAACTGTTTAGAAAACTGTTTTTT	TRBV5-1	TRBJ1-4	-	-
CASSSSGSSTDTQYF	TGTGCCAGCAGCTCGAGCGGATCTAGCACAGATACGCAGTATTTT	TRBV7-3	TRBJ2-3	once	-
CASSQVGQITGELFF	TGCGCCAGCAGCCAAGTGGGGCAGATCACCGGGGAGCTGTTTTTT	TRBV4-1	TRBJ2-2	-	-
CASSLARINGYTF	TGTGCCAGCAGCTTAGCGCGAATTAATGGCTACACCTTC	TRBV7-8	TRBJ1-2	-	-
CASSYMGTSGEQYF	TGTGCCAGCAGTTACATGGGGACCTCGGGCGAGCAGTACTTC	TRBV6-5	TRBJ2-7	-	-
CAWSKSRTGIESPLHF	TGTGCCTGGAGTAAGTCAAGGACAGGAATTGAATCACCCCTCCACTTT	TRBV30	TRBJ1-6	-	TRBD1